This T cell receptor beta chain was captured in a study of graft-versus-host responses after intestinal transplantation. Across the whole study: Multivisceral, liver-intestinal, or isolated intestinal transplants were performed in recipients. Regarding the study as a whole: Researchers found GvH clones in recipient marrow, and some showed up first in ileum or blood. There was an association between peak levels of circulating GvH clones and early post-transplant HvG declines.

The CDR3 sequence is 15 residues long. Germline CDR1 and CDR2: SGHTA and FQGTGA. Trimming removed 6 bases from V and 7 bases from J; junction bases left unmatched: 11. About this clone: The antigen is unknown.

The method was immunoSEQ multiplex PCR; TCRdb's version includes in-frame clones alone and lacks a portion of them. The table records more than 85,000 clones, around 92% of them present only once. The V gene is TRBV7-3, the J gene TRBJ2-1; 8 nucleotides agree with TRBD2. This receptor was taken from a human donor who was the organ donor for an intestinal transplant. Sequencing was performed on unstimulated CD8+ T cells sorted from spleen or lymph node cells, taken before transplant. CDR3 sequence: CASSQGAGAGNEQFF. CDR3 DNA: TGTGCCAGCAGTCAGGGAGCGGGAGCTGGGAATGAGCAGTTCTTC.